Below, 9 T cell receptor beta chains from the same sample are listed, as sequenced in a study of shared clonotypes between healthy human individuals. Only in-frame clones appear in the TCRdb table, and some are missing; sequencing was by immunoSEQ multiplex PCR. The sample contains 2 million to 2.5 million clones, approximately 95% of which appear only once. The sample was naive CD4+ T cells sorted from blood. Subset: CD45RA+ positively selected. Every receptor here comes from a man aged 18 to 30 in good health.

This clone showed up just once. This CDR3 is CASSDIANEQFF. In nucleotides, the CDR3 is TGCGCCAGCAGTGACATAGCGAATGAGCAGTTCTTC. The chain couples TRBV10-2 to TRBJ2-1, with D possibly TRBD2 on 5 matching bases. V dropped 3 bases and J dropped 7 bases, with 7 bases sitting between them. The CDR3 has 12 amino acids. Per germline, CDR1 WSHSY and CDR2 SAAADI.

V gene TRBV28 combines with J gene TRBJ1-5, with D perhaps TRBD1 (6 bases). The germline V gene encodes CDR1 MDHEN and CDR2 SYDVKM. This CDR3 is 16 amino acids long. The V gene lost 4 bases and the J gene lost 4 bases, with 17 bases spanning the gap. The DNA for the CDR3 is TGTGCCAGCAGTTCCAGACAGGCCTCTGCAAATCAGCCCCAGCATTTT. Amino acids: CASSSRQASANQPQHF. The full variable domain, with the rest looked up from reference TRBV28 and TRBJ1-5, is DVKVTQSSRYLVKRTGEKVFLECVQDMDHENMFWYRQDPGLGLRLIYFSYDVKMKEKGDIPEGYSVSREKKERFSLILESASTNQTSMYLCASSSRQASANQPQHFGDGTRLSIL.

This clone was seen only once. The chain links TRBV28 to TRBJ1-1; weak D call: TRBD1 (6 bases). Germline V CDR1 and CDR2: MDHEN, SYDVKM. V lost 4 bases and J 2 bases, leaving 14 bases between the germline ends. The CDR3 is 15 residues long. DNA of the CDR3: TGTGCCAGCAGTTCCGCCGTCAGGGGAAACACTGAAGCTTTCTTT. Translating gives CASSSAVRGNTEAFF.

The gene calls are TRBV28 and TRBJ1-2; D not certain. Germline CDR1 and CDR2: MDHEN and SYDVKM. This CDR3 contains 13 residues. The V and J ends lost 4 bases and 4 bases respectively, with 10 bases between them. CDR3 loop: CASSYTRAYGYTF. CDR3 nucleotides: TGTGCCAGCAGTTACACGAGGGCCTATGGCTACACCTTC.

The V gene is TRBV25-1, the J gene TRBJ2-6; D not certain. The V gene lost 6 bases and the J gene lost 0 bases, with 6 bases spanning the gap. Per the germline V gene, CDR1 is MGHDK and CDR2 is SYGVNS. The CDR3 is 14 amino acids. Written as DNA, the CDR3 is TGTGCCAGCAGGGGGTACTCTGGGGCCAACGTCCTGACTTTC. It translates to CASRGYSGANVLTF. Combining the CDR3 with reference TRBV25-1 and TRBJ2-6 gives the whole variable domain EADIYQTPRYLVIGTGKKITLECSQTMGHDKMYWYQQDPGMELHLIHYSYGVNSTEKGDLSSESTVSRIRTEHFPLTLESARPSHTSQYLCASRGYSGANVLTFGAGSRLTVL.

The rearrangement joins TRBV5-1 to TRBJ2-7; 8 bases align to TRBD2. Trimming took 5 bases from V and 5 from J; bases not matched to a gene: 6. This CDR3 region has 13 residues. Germline V CDR1 and CDR2: SGHRS, YFSETQ. DNA for the CDR3: TGCGCCAGCAGGGGACTAGGGCGCCACGAGCAGTACTTC. It encodes CASRGLGRHEQYF.

This sequence joins TRBV5-1 and TRBJ2-1, with 11 bases matching TRBD2. Germline lookup yields CDR1 SGHRS and CDR2 YFSETQ. J lost 8 bases, V lost 4 bases, and 11 bases had no gene match. This CDR3 is 16 amino acids long. This CDR3 is CASSPRWVAGGYEQFF. CDR3 sequence (DNA): TGCGCCAGCAGCCCCCGCTGGGTAGCGGGGGGGTATGAGCAGTTCTTC.

This chain links TRBV7-2 with TRBJ1-5; D is unresolved. Germline V gene sequence: CDR1 SGHTA, CDR2 FQGNSA. With 6 bases removed from V and 7 bases from J, the gap between germline ends came to 22 bases. The CDR3 extends over 16 amino acids. CDR3 in DNA: TGTGCCAGCAGACCTAGACAAAGCGAGTCAAACCAGCCCCAGCATTTT. Protein product: CASRPRQSESNQPQHF.

V usage is TRBV11-2 and J usage is TRBJ2-7; no clear D gene. From germline, CDR1 is SGHAT and CDR2 FQNNGV. The CDR3 has 13 amino acids. V gave up 4 bases and J gave up 0 bases, with 7 bases separating them. DNA for the CDR3: TGTGCCAGCAGCTGGACGAGCTCCTACGAGCAGTACTTC. Residues: CASSWTSSYEQYF.